This T cell receptor (beta chain) was captured in a study of T cell responses to AZD1222 COVID-19 vaccine (dated by TCRdb to 2020 to 2022). Regarding the research as a whole: A total of more than 230 trial participants underwent TCR sequencing, of whom about 200 received two doses of AZD1222 and about 25 received two doses of the MenACWY control vaccine. Enrollment into the trials was organized by age into subgroups of 18-55, 56-69 and 70-plus years, and those subgroups contained approximately 160, 26 and 62 TCR-sequenced participants, respectively.

The CDR3 regions of human TCRbeta chains were analyzed by immunosequencing. The authors' pipeline ran thus. TCRs in the repertoires were compared against a reference library of SARS-CoV-2-specific TCRs that had been generated with the MIRA antigen-specificity platform. Breadth meant the fraction of unique TCRs that were SARS-CoV-2-associated, whereas depth meant the fraction of total T cells that were SARS-CoV-2-associated. Each spike-specific TCR was assigned to its reactive spike region and to a CD4 or CD8 class using the MIRA data. Log10-transformed breadth and depth values were compared by one-way ANOVA with Sidak's multiple comparisons tests. TCRdb took this table from immuneACCESS and kept in-frame rearrangements with V and J called. Such tables lack part of the clones; where checked against another copy, unresolved V genes explain under half of the gap, and the rest is unexplained. V, J and clone size reflect that table, while D and trimming were determined from the DNA. The sample table holds about 100,000 clones, of which approximately 91% were seen once. The ten largest clones represent around 8.3% of the sample.

Measured from the cysteine to the phenylalanine, the CDR3 is 18 residues long. Of all the DNA, just the CDR3 is kept, 54 bases in frame from base 1. From a lookup of the germline V gene (reference sequence), CDR1 and CDR2 are LGHDT and YNNKEL. Trimming takes 0 bases off V and 7 bases off J; junction bases not matched to a gene: 9. The study at large found these results: In the small 56-69-year group, the increase in depth fell short of significance, most likely because of low power. Because no day 14 peak-response samples were available, repertoires were characterized only after the peak T cell response. CD4 TCRs associated with the vaccine covered the entire spike protein, and the dominant responses were in regions 160-218 and 743-854. Most participants were white British and females outnumbered males, and the authors suggested that clonal diversity may have been underestimated. After two AZD1222 doses, spike-specific TCR breadth and depth were significantly higher than at day 0 and than in MenACWY recipients. Nearly half of unique spike-specific TCRs reportedly recognized epitopes outside regions mutated in the B.1.351 and B.1.1.7 variants. Conclusions about previously exposed vaccinees were limited because only a handful of AZD1222 recipients were SARS-CoV-2 seropositive at baseline.

As for this clone: Its cognate antigen has yet to be identified. The sample holds no much larger clone one base away, and base qualities are not on file.

According to the study, the label for this sample's time point signals: about 28 days (+/-7) after the second vaccine dose. Because spike-specific TCR depth and breadth did not differ between the two schedules, AZD1222 recipients who got a second dose at roughly 4 weeks were pooled with those who got a second dose at roughly 12 weeks. Vaccinee samples came from UK trials COV001 and COV002, including a single-blind randomized controlled phase 2/3 trial of AZD1222 (ChAdOx1 nCoV-19) in healthy adults. For TCRbeta chain sequencing, PBMC samples were collected from trial participants at day 0 and at day 28 after the second dose.

The receptor was derived from an adult who received the AZD1222 COVID-19 vaccine. This sequence uses TRBV3-1 (or the pseudogene TRBV3-2) and TRBJ2-5; a stretch of 15 junction bases matches TRBD2. The sequences come from peripheral blood, collected 28 days after the second AZD1222 dose. The sequence in DNA is TGTGCCAGCAGCCAAGAGGGACTAGCGGGAGGTCCGCGTGTGACCCAGTACTTC. This translates into CASSQEGLAGGPRVTQYF.